These 22 T cell receptor beta chains were sequenced from one sample in a study of cytomegalovirus exposure and HLA in healthy donors (dated by TCRdb to about 2017). Library construction relied on the immunoSEQ multiplex PCR assay. The multiplex PCR relied on a mix of 60 forward primers for TCR Vbeta segments and 13 reverse primers for TCR Jbeta segments. TCRdb's version of the immuneACCESS table is confined to in-frame rearrangements and falls short of the full clone set. An unresolved V gene accounts for under half of the shortfall where checked; the remainder is of unknown origin. Here the sample has over 130,000 clones; 80% occur a single time. The biggest ten clones account for 2% to 2.5% of the sample. Sequenced material: PBMCs. These receptors all stem from a middle-aged man in good health and CMV-seronegative.

The chain couples TRBV19 to TRBJ1-1; D might be TRBD1 (6 bases). The CDR3 contains 16 residues. Germline lookup yields CDR1 LNHDA and CDR2 SQIVND (reference sequence). Trimming stripped 5 bases from V and 9 bases from J, with 25 bases between. The chain's CDR3 is CASSGGGGQTLKKAFF. CDR3 coding DNA: TGTGCCAGTAGTGGCGGGGGCGGACAGACGCTGAAAAAAGCTTTCTTT.

This rearrangement joins TRBV30 to TRBJ2-3; 9 bases match TRBD2. The CDR3 length is 15 residues. Germline CDR1 is GTSNPN and CDR2 is SVGIG (reference sequence). V was pared by 2 bases and J by 7 bases, with 10 bases of the junction left unmatched. DNA of the CDR3: TGTGCCTGGAGTCCCCCGGGACTAGCCCTCCATACGCAGTATTTT. Amino acid sequence: CAWSPPGLALHTQYF.

V usage is TRBV23-1 and J usage is TRBJ1-2, with D possibly TRBD1 on 6 matching bases. TRBV23-1 is placed among ORFs of uncertain function. Trimming took off 0 bases at V and 2 bases at J, with 13 bases between the two ends. The CDR3 spans 16 residues. This CDR3 reads CASSQSHDRSNYGYTF. The CDR3 DNA reads TGCGCCAGCAGTCAATCTCACGACAGGTCAAACTATGGCTACACCTTC.

The chain uses TRBV11-3 and TRBJ1-2; TRBD1 aligns across 7 bases. Trimming took 5 bases from V and 4 from J; bases not matched to a gene: 13. The CDR3 spans 16 residues. The V gene's germline CDR1 is SGHNT and CDR2 YENEEA. CDR3 nucleotides: TGTGCCAGCAGCCCCTCCGGGACAGAGGATTCCTATGGCTACACCTTC. This translates into CASSPSGTEDSYGYTF.

The chain couples TRBV4-1 to TRBJ1-1; D unclear. The V end was cut by 4 bases, the J end by 0 bases, with 6 bases between. Germline V lookup: CDR1 MGHRA, CDR2 YSYEKL. The CDR3 loop spans 13 amino acids. The CDR3 DNA reads TGCGCCAGCAGCCTCCCCATGAACACTGAAGCTTTCTTT. Encoded protein: CASSLPMNTEAFF.

The chain has TRBV7-3 and TRBJ2-1; 14 bases are a match to TRBD2. The germline V gene encodes CDR1 SGHTA and CDR2 FQGTGA. The CDR3 has 22 residues. The V gene end was trimmed by 4 bases and the J gene end by 0 bases; junction bases not matched to a gene: 17. The CDR3 protein is CASSSQGKGLAGGRLSYNEQFF. The CDR3 bases are TGTGCCAGCAGCTCCCAAGGGAAAGGACTAGCGGGGGGACGTCTCTCCTACAATGAGCAGTTCTTC.

V is TRBV29-1 and J is TRBJ2-3; TRBD2 matches at 9 bases. The CDR3 is 14 residues long. Germline loops: CDR1 SQVTM, CDR2 ANQGSEA. The J segment lost 3 bases and the V segment lost 4 bases, leaving 5 bases of the junction unmatched. The CDR3: CSVGPGLATDTQYF. The CDR3 nucleotides read TGCAGCGTTGGCCCGGGACTAGCTACAGATACGCAGTATTTT.

The chain employs TRBV6-1 and TRBJ1-1, with D uncertain. This CDR3 has 11 amino acids. Germline CDR1 reads MNHNS; CDR2 reads SASEGT. The V gene lost 7 bases and the J gene lost 4 bases, with 7 bases spanning the gap. In DNA, the CDR3 is TGTGCCAGCATTCTGAGCACTGAAGCTTTCTTT. Protein: CASILSTEAFF.

The rearrangement uses TRBV29-1 and TRBJ1-5; D might be TRBD1 (6 bases). Trimming took 8 bases from V and 6 from J, leaving 17 bases between them. CDR1 and CDR2 (germline): SQVTM, ANQGSEA. CDR3 length: 13 amino acids. CDR3: CSSRAGEGQPQHF. The DNA of the CDR3 is TGCAGCTCGAGGGCAGGGGAAGGTCAGCCCCAGCATTTT.

The chain has TRBV15 and TRBJ2-5; TRBD2 aligns across 7 bases. Per germline, CDR1 LNHNV and CDR2 YYDKDF (reference sequence). Germline trimming cut 1 base from V and 5 bases from J; bases unmatched to any gene: 7. This CDR3 is built from 15 residues. The CDR3 here is CATSRGAGVRETQYF. CDR3 in DNA: TGTGCCACCAGCAGAGGGGCGGGAGTTAGGGAGACCCAGTACTTC.

This chain connects TRBV2 to TRBJ1-5; D is unclear. Trimming took off 5 bases at V and 0 bases at J, with 11 bases between the two ends. CDR3 length: 15 amino acids. Germline lookup yields CDR1 SNHLY and CDR2 FYNNEI. CDR3 in amino acids: CASSLWAGSNQPQHF. CDR3 in DNA: TGTGCCAGCAGTTTATGGGCAGGTAGCAATCAGCCCCAGCATTTT.

This rearrangement joins TRBV9 to TRBJ1-4; D is undetermined. This CDR3 has 16 amino acids. Trimming took off 0 bases at V and 4 bases at J, with 13 bases between the two ends. Germline V CDR1 and CDR2: SGDLS, YYNGEE. The chain's CDR3 is CASSVGASQNNEKLFF. The CDR3 DNA reads as TGTGCCAGCAGCGTAGGTGCCAGTCAGAATAATGAAAAACTGTTTTTT.

This chain uses TRBV6-1 with TRBJ2-6, with 13 bases that match TRBD2. Trimming at V came to 4 bases and at J to 1 base, leaving 4 bases not matched to a gene. The CDR3 is 18 residues long. CDR1 MNHNS and CDR2 SASEGT come from the germline V gene. The CDR3 sequence: CASSGTSGSGSGANVLTF. CDR3 coding DNA: TGTGCCAGCAGTGGGACTAGCGGGAGCGGTTCTGGGGCCAACGTCCTGACTTTC.

The chain recombines TRBV5-1 with TRBJ2-2; 9 bases agree with TRBD1. The germline V gene has CDR1 SGHRS and CDR2 YFSETQ. The CDR3 runs 17 residues. Losses at the gene ends were 2 bases for V and 6 bases for J; bases not matched to a gene: 11. The CDR3 DNA is TGCGCCAGCAGCTTTTTACCGGGACAGGGATCCGCCGGGGAGCTGTTTTTT. Translating gives CASSFLPGQGSAGELFF.

In this sample, this clone turned up once. The J gene is TRBJ2-3, the V gene TRBV5-1; 11 bases are shared with TRBD1. From germline, CDR1 is SGHRS and CDR2 YFSETQ. Trimming removed 2 bases from V and 0 bases from J; junction bases left unmatched: 5. The CDR3 spans 17 residues. CDR3 sequence: CASSFSWTGGSTDTQYF. For the CDR3, the DNA is TGCGCCAGCAGCTTCTCATGGACAGGGGGCAGCACAGATACGCAGTATTTT.

V is TRBV4-2 and J is TRBJ2-1; D remains unclear. This CDR3 has 15 residues. The germline V gene has CDR1 LGHNA and CDR2 YNFKEQ. The V gene lost 0 bases and the J gene lost 2 bases, with 8 bases spanning the gap. The CDR3 DNA sequence: TGTGCCAGCAGCCAAGAGAGGCTAGCCTACAATGAGCAGTTCTTC. It yields the protein CASSQERLAYNEQFF.

In this sample, this clone turned up a few times. The rearrangement links TRBV4-1 to TRBJ1-1; D is unclear. The V and J ends lost 0 bases and 3 bases respectively, with 14 bases between them. Germline V CDR1 and CDR2: MGHRA, YSYEKL. The CDR3 consists of 16 residues. The CDR3 DNA is TGCGCCAGCAGCCAAGATCCCCGGGTGCTCGACACTGAAGCTTTCTTT. Translating it yields CASSQDPRVLDTEAFF.

The table lists this clone with a few counts. The chain joins TRBV7-8 to TRBJ1-1, with D tentatively TRBD1 (5 bases). This CDR3 has 14 residues. Germline V gene sequence: CDR1 SGHVS, CDR2 FQNEAQ. V shed 6 bases and J shed 2 bases, with 13 bases lying between them. The CDR3 DNA reads TGTGCCAGCAGACTCCAGGGACTCAACACTGAAGCTTTCTTT. As protein: CASRLQGLNTEAFF.

The chain is built from TRBV7-9 and TRBJ1-4; no definite D call. CDR1 SEHNR and CDR2 FQNEAQ come from the germline V gene (reference sequence). Deletions cut 5 bases from V and 4 bases from J, with 11 bases between. This CDR3 region has 14 residues. CDR3 in DNA: TGTGCCAGCAGCCGAGGGTTGGGTAATGAAAAACTGTTTTTT. This encodes CASSRGLGNEKLFF.

The chain recombines TRBV25-1 with TRBJ1-1, with unresolved D. V was shortened by 4 bases and J by 1 base, with 7 bases between the two germline ends. Per germline, CDR1 MGHDK and CDR2 SYGVNS. The CDR3 totals 13 residues. Here the CDR3 reads CASSVAGNTEAFF. CDR3 bases: TGTGCCAGCAGTGTCGCGGGGAACACTGAAGCTTTCTTT.

The rearrangement links TRBV14 to TRBJ2-7; TRBD1 might be the D (6 bases). Germline V gene data show CDR1 as SGHDN and CDR2 as FVKESK. The CDR3 has 13 amino acids. The V end was cut by 8 bases, the J end by 4 bases, with 15 bases between. The CDR3 protein is CASARGHLYEQYF. The CDR3 bases are TGTGCCAGCGCCCGGGGACATCTGTACGAGCAGTACTTC.

This chain links TRBV4-1 with TRBJ2-1; TRBD2 matches at 11 bases. V was pared by 0 bases and J by 8 bases, with 6 bases of the junction left unmatched. Germline loops: CDR1 MGHRA, CDR2 YSYEKL. This CDR3 has 16 residues. The CDR3: CASSQDSGRATDEQFF. The CDR3 DNA sequence: TGCGCCAGCAGCCAAGATAGCGGGAGGGCCACAGATGAGCAGTTCTTC.